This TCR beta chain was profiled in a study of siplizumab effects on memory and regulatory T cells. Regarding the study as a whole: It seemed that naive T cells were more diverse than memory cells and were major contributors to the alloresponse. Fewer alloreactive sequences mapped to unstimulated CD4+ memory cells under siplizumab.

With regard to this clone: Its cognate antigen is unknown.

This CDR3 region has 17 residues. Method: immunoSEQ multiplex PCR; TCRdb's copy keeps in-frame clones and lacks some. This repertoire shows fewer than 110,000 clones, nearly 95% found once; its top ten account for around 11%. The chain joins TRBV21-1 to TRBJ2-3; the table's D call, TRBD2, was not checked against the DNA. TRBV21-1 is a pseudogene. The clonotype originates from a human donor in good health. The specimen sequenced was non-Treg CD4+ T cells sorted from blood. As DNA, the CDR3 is TGTGCCAGCAGCAAATTGGAGGGAGGGCTCGACACAGATACGCAGTATTTT. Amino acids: CASSKLEGGLDTDTQYF.